This T cell receptor beta chain was observed in a study of immune evolution from preneoplasia to lung adenocarcinoma (dated by TCRdb to about 2021). Concerning the study at large: No AAH lesions showed HLA loss of heterozygosity, compared with roughly 7% of AIS, about 15% of MIA and 30% to 40% of ADC lesions. The study reported that fewer than 120 samples were used for TCR sequencing. The TCR sequencing data were obtained from about 51 patients. POLYSOLVER was used to infer Class I HLA alleles from exome data, while LOHHLA was used to detect allele-specific HLA loss. Whole exome sequencing and methylation data from the same cohort of nodules were integrated with the immune data. Resected precursor lesions (AAH, AIS, MIA) and invasive adenocarcinomas were each compared against paired morphologically normal lung tissue. A total of around 58 patients with pulmonary nodules who underwent surgical resection were included in the overall cohort. Sample size was determined by specimen availability and not by a prior power calculation. The study profiled immune contexture across lung adenocarcinoma precursors and invasive adenocarcinoma using immune gene expression, TCR sequencing and multiplex immunofluorescence. General findings and caveats noted by the study authors: Clonality was highest in normal lung, while later-stage lesions appeared to show lower clonality but higher T cell density and diversity. Because all patients came from Japan and China, whether the findings apply to Western populations was uncertain. Normal lung had the highest top T cell clone frequencies, which appeared to decline progressively from AAH through AIS, MIA and invasive adenocarcinoma. T cell clonality was highest in KRAS-mutant nodules compared with EGFR-mutant or double wild-type lesions. The findings were based on association rather than direct causation, and larger cohorts with long-term follow-up and longitudinal biopsies were deemed needed.

CDR1 and CDR2 were assigned from the germline V gene as MDHEN and SYDVKM. V loses 4 bases, J loses 0 bases, and the germline ends lie 8 bases apart. From cysteine to phenylalanine, the CDR3 is 14 amino acids long. Kept here is only the CDR3 DNA, which spans 42 bases and is read in frame from base 1. As regards this clone: The specificity of this receptor is unknown. Nothing much larger sits one base from this clone, and base qualities are not available.

Between 2014 and 2017, the patients underwent resection in either Japan or China. The histologic diagnosis of each case was independently confirmed on H&E slides by two lung cancer pathologists. Macro-dissection after pathologic assessment enriched premalignant or tumor cells for nucleic acid extraction. DNA was isolated from FFPE tissue using the AllPrep DNA/RNA FFPE Kit. The immunoSEQ hsTCRbeta Kit was used to sequence TCR beta CDR3 regions from DNA. On the authors' methods: The ImmunoSEQ Analyzer was used to analyse the TCR sequencing data. T cell clonality was defined as 1 minus Pielou's evenness, as computed on productive rearrangements. The inverse Simpson index, applied to productive templates, was used to measure T cell diversity. T cell density was defined as TCR beta template counts normalized to usable DNA, with usable DNA estimated by amplifying and sequencing housekeeping genes. Two-sided Kruskal-Wallis tests were used to compare TCR metrics between histologic stages. Imported from immuneACCESS, the table was reduced by TCRdb to in-frame sequences with V and J called. These copies leave out some clones; in studies compared against another copy, an unresolved V gene accounts for under half, and the cause of the remainder is not known. That table furnishes V, J and clone size, whereas the DNA furnished D and trimming. Recorded for this sample are about 6,300 clones; about 82% of them occurred a single time. The ten largest clones represent around 7.6% of the sample.

The source of this sequence is a person aged 55-80 years with lung adenocarcinoma. Recombination joined TRBV28 with TRBJ2-3, with the D gene call left open. The source material was FFPE minimally invasive lung adenocarcinoma tissue. The sample's cell subset or site label is to be understood as: micro-invasive lung adenocarcinoma (MIA). CDR3 loop: CASSYRSSTDTQYF. The DNA sequence is given as TGTGCCAGCAGTTACAGATCTAGCACAGATACGCAGTATTTT.